These 2 T cell receptor beta chains came from one sample sequenced in a study of blood T cell repertoires in COVID-19. Some clones are missing from TCRdb's copy, which holds only in-frame ones; the method was immunoSEQ multiplex PCR. Altogether approximately 150,000 clones are present, 85% to 95% being singletons, with the ten largest covering 2%. Sequenced: peripheral blood. Every receptor here comes from an older woman with COVID-19, enrolled during active disease.

The V call is TRBV19, the J call TRBJ1-2; TRBD1 aligns across 9 bases. The CDR3 runs 13 residues. The V and J ends lost 6 bases and 2 bases, in that order; junction bases with no gene match: 1. From germline, CDR1 is LNHDA and CDR2 SQIVND (reference sequence). CDR3 region: CASSDRGNYGYTF. CDR3 nucleotides: TGTGCCAGTAGCGACAGGGGGAACTATGGCTACACCTTC.

The J gene is TRBJ1-2, the V gene TRBV11-2; D might be TRBD1 (6 bases). CDR1 and CDR2 from the germline V gene are SGHAT and FQNNGV. Trimming pared 1 base from V and 3 bases from J, leaving 9 bases between. The CDR3 has 14 residues. Here the CDR3 reads CASSLVGAHYGYTF. The CDR3 coding sequence is TGTGCCAGCAGCTTAGTGGGGGCGCACTATGGCTACACCTTC.